These 28 T cell receptor beta chains originate from one sample sequenced in a study of T cell repertoires in ileal Crohn's disease. Only in-frame clones appear in the TCRdb table, and some are missing; sequencing was by immunoSEQ multiplex PCR. The repertoire holds 13,000 to 15,000 clones, around 78% seen once, with approximately 4.3% in the top ten. Documented time point: neoterminal ileum biopsy at postoperative endoscopy, about 6 months after surgery. The sequenced sample consisted of ileal tissue. These receptors came from an adult with Crohn's disease.

The chain has TRBV6-1 and TRBJ2-7; D could derive from TRBD1 or TRBD2 (5 bases each). From germline, CDR1 is MNHNS and CDR2 SASEGT. Between the trimmed V and J ends, which lost 3 bases and 7 bases, there was a span of 22 bases. The CDR3 extends over 16 amino acids. CDR3 protein: CASSDWQPGRRGEQYF. CDR3 DNA: TGTGCCAGCAGTGATTGGCAGCCAGGGCGACGGGGAGAGCAGTACTTC.

CDR3 nucleotide sequence: TGTGCCAGCAGCTGGACAGCTCTGAACACTGAAGCTTTCTTT. Amino acids: CASSWTALNTEAFF. The gene calls are TRBV7-9 and TRBJ1-1; possibly TRBD1 for D (6 bases). The CDR3 length is 14 residues. Germline V CDR1 and CDR2: SEHNR, FQNEAQ (reference sequence). V was shortened by 4 bases and J by 0 bases, with 9 bases between the two germline ends.

This clone has just one count. This chain links TRBV5-1 with TRBJ2-1; TRBD1 matches at 7 bases. Germline V gene data show CDR1 as SGHRS and CDR2 as YFSETQ. The CDR3 totals 18 residues. With 0 bases clipped from V and 0 bases from J, the junction kept 9 bases outside the gene matches. Here the CDR3 DNA reads TGCGCCAGCAGCTTGGCACAGGGGACGACCCCCTCCTACAATGAGCAGTTCTTC. Translated, it gives CASSLAQGTTPSYNEQFF.

This clone was recorded a few times. The chain joins TRBV18 to TRBJ1-2; no definite D call. Germline CDR1 KGHSH, CDR2 LQKENI. This CDR3 region has 18 residues. Trimming shortened V by 3 bases and J by 4 bases, and 24 bases separated the two germline ends. This chain's CDR3 is CASSPRSADLALSYGYTF. The CDR3, as DNA: TGTGCCAGCTCACCCCGTTCGGCAGACCTAGCGCTGTCCTATGGCTACACCTTC.

This chain joins TRBV6-5 and TRBJ1-2; 8 nucleotides align to TRBD1. CDR3 size: 14 residues. The V gene end was trimmed by 2 bases and the J gene end by 7 bases; junction bases not matched to a gene: 6. From germline, CDR1 is MNHEY and CDR2 SVGAGI. The CDR3 DNA is TGTGCCAGCAGTTACGTGGGACAGGCCGGTGGCTACACCTTC. This encodes CASSYVGQAGGYTF.

The CDR3 region is CASSLAAGAAFRALHF. The CDR3 DNA reads TGTGCCAGCAGCTTGGCCGCAGGGGCGGCATTCAGGGCCCTCCACTTT. This chain joins TRBV5-6 and TRBJ1-6, with a possible D match to TRBD1 (6 bases). This CDR3 region has 16 residues. V lost 0 bases and J 14 bases, leaving 21 bases between the germline ends. Germline V gives CDR1 SGHDT, CDR2 YYEEEE.

The chain is built from TRBV28 and TRBJ1-1, with 7 bases aligning to TRBD1. Germline V gene sequence: CDR1 MDHEN, CDR2 SYDVKM. The CDR3 spans 12 residues. V shed 5 bases, J shed 5 bases, and the junction held 2 bases outside the gene matches. The CDR3, as DNA: TGTGCCAGCAGTCGGGACAGAACTGAAGCTTTCTTT. Protein: CASSRDRTEAFF.

The table lists this clone with a few counts. V and J are TRBV29-1 and TRBJ2-6; 8 bases agree with TRBD1. Germline CDR1 and CDR2: SQVTM and ANQGSEA. The CDR3 has 14 amino acids. Losses at the gene ends were 6 bases for V and 4 bases for J; bases not matched to a gene: 5. The CDR3 region is CSVWDRSGANVLTF. The CDR3 DNA follows: TGCAGCGTCTGGGACAGGTCAGGGGCCAACGTCCTGACTTTC. Full variable domain (missing parts from reference TRBV29-1 and TRBJ2-6): SAVISQKPSRDICQRGTSLTIQCQVDSQVTMMFWYRQQPGQSLTLIATANQGSEATYESGFVIDKFPISRPNLTFSTLTVSNMSPEDSSIYLCSVWDRSGANVLTFGAGSRLTVL.

The chain joins TRBV27 to TRBJ2-2; D uncertain. V was clipped by 8 bases and J by 5 bases, with 12 bases between them. Germline CDR1 MNHEY, CDR2 SMNVEV (reference sequence). The CDR3 contains 13 residues. In DNA form, the CDR3 reads TGTGCCAGCTCGGTGGGTTTAACCGGGGAGCTGTTTTTT. This codes for CASSVGLTGELFF.

The chain has TRBV5-5 and TRBJ2-7, with D perhaps TRBD1 (5 bases). Germline V lookup: CDR1 SGHKS, CDR2 YYEKEE (reference sequence). The V gene lost 4 bases and the J gene lost 3 bases, with 11 bases spanning the gap. The CDR3 consists of 13 residues. The chain's CDR3 is CASSPGHRYEQYF. The DNA for the CDR3 is TGTGCCAGCAGCCCCGGACATCGCTACGAGCAGTACTTC.

The V and J genes are TRBV6-1 and TRBJ2-5; D gene uncertain. V was shortened by 8 bases and J by 5 bases, with 9 bases between the two germline ends. This CDR3 comprises 11 residues. Germline CDR1 and CDR2: MNHNS and SASEGT. This chain's CDR3 is CASGMRETQYF. The DNA of the CDR3 is TGTGCCAGCGGCATGAGGGAGACCCAGTACTTC.

This chain joins TRBV5-5 and TRBJ1-1; D call uncertain. Trimming shortened V by 5 bases and J by 5 bases, and 7 bases separated the two germline ends. Per the germline V gene, CDR1 is SGHKS and CDR2 is YYEKEE (reference sequence). The CDR3 is 11 amino acids. CDR3 amino acids: CASSGMTEAFF. CDR3 bases: TGTGCCAGCAGTGGCATGACTGAAGCTTTCTTT.

This rearrangement joins TRBV6-1 to TRBJ2-5, with 7 bases lining up with TRBD2. This CDR3 region has 13 residues. The trim removed 4 bases at V and 4 bases at J, leaving 3 bases unmatched. In germline, CDR1 is MNHNS, CDR2 SASEGT. CDR3 DNA sequence: TGTGCCAGCAGTGCTAGCGGTCCAGAGACCCAGTACTTC. Its translation is CASSASGPETQYF.

Here the CDR3 DNA reads TGTGCCACCAGCAGAGATTATACAACTAATGAAAAACTGTTTTTT. It codes for CATSRDYTTNEKLFF. This chain connects TRBV15 to TRBJ1-4; D uncertain. There are 15 residues in the CDR3. V gave up 0 bases and J gave up 0 bases, with 5 bases separating them. CDR1 is LNHNV and CDR2 is YYDKDF in the germline V gene (reference sequence).

This clone appeared a few times. The chain couples TRBV15 to TRBJ2-7; TRBD1 matches at 9 bases. J was trimmed by 6 bases and V by 1 base; bases with no gene match: 13. The CDR3 runs to 17 residues. Germline V gives CDR1 LNHNV, CDR2 YYDKDF (reference sequence). The CDR3 is CATSRGLGGTGQSEQYF. The CDR3 DNA is TGTGCCACCAGCAGAGGCCTTGGGGGGACAGGGCAAAGCGAGCAGTACTTC.

This chain connects TRBV7-2 to TRBJ1-5; D remains unclear. Germline V gene sequence: CDR1 SGHTA, CDR2 FQGNSA. V was clipped by 1 base and J by 7 bases, with 8 bases between them. CDR3 length: 13 amino acids. Here the CDR3 DNA reads TGTGCCAGCAGCTTAGTTTCGGCCCAGCCCCAGCATTTT. Residues: CASSLVSAQPQHF. The full variable domain, rest sourced from reference TRBV7-2 and TRBJ1-5, is GAGVSQSPSNKVTEKGKDVELRCDPISGHTALYWYRQSLGQGLEFLIYFQGNSAPDKSGLPSDRFSAERTGGSVSTLTIQRTQQEDSAVYLCASSLVSAQPQHFGDGTRLSIL.

This chain links TRBV7-3 with TRBJ2-1; D remains unclear. This CDR3 has 15 amino acids. V lost 4 bases, J lost 5 bases, and 15 bases lay in between. Germline loops: CDR1 SGHTA, CDR2 FQGTGA. CDR3 in DNA: TGTGCCAGCAGCTACACCGCTGGCGCGGACAATGAGCAGTTCTTC. Encoded protein: CASSYTAGADNEQFF.

This chain uses TRBV21-1 with TRBJ1-4. TRBV21-1 constitutes a pseudogene. The CDR3 loop spans 18 amino acids. CDR3 in amino acids: CASSKACVQPRGKEKLFF. As DNA, the CDR3 is TGTGCCAGCAGCAAAGCTTGTGTACAGCCCCGCGGGAAGGAAAAACTGTTTTTT.

The rearrangement links TRBV7-2 to TRBJ1-5; D gene unclear. Germline V gene data show CDR1 as SGHTA and CDR2 as FQGNSA. The V gene lost 3 bases and the J gene lost 1 base, with 4 bases spanning the gap. The CDR3 spans 13 residues. The CDR3 DNA is TGTGCCAGCAGCTTGGACAGCAATCAGCCCCAGCATTTT. Its translation is CASSLDSNQPQHF. Complete variable domain (other parts from reference TRBV7-2 and TRBJ1-5): GAGVSQSPSNKVTEKGKDVELRCDPISGHTALYWYRQSLGQGLEFLIYFQGNSAPDKSGLPSDRFSAERTGGSVSTLTIQRTQQEDSAVYLCASSLDSNQPQHFGDGTRLSIL.

The chain uses TRBV11-2 and TRBJ2-2; TRBD2 matches 11 bases. Germline CDR1 is SGHAT and CDR2 is FQNNGV. The CDR3 extends over 17 amino acids. The junction had 5 bases not matched to a gene; V was cut back by 1 base and J by 4 bases. The DNA of the CDR3 is TGTGCCAGCAGCTTAGCAGGGACTAGCGGCCTCACCGGGGAGCTGTTTTTT. This codes for CASSLAGTSGLTGELFF.

This chain joins TRBV5-6 and TRBJ1-3, with D perhaps TRBD1 (5 bases). The CDR3 has 15 residues. V lost 1 base, J lost 4 bases, and 12 bases lay in between. The germline V gene encodes CDR1 SGHDT and CDR2 YYEEEE. The DNA of the CDR3 is TGTGCCAGCAGCTTGTATGGGGGAGGAGGAAACACCATATATTTT. Its translation: CASSLYGGGGNTIYF.

This chain uses TRBV7-2 with TRBJ1-1, with TRBD1 as a possible D gene (5 bases). Germline V lookup: CDR1 SGHTA, CDR2 FQGNSA. This CDR3 is 12 amino acids long. The germline V and J ends were trimmed by 7 bases and 5 bases, with 11 bases remaining between them. DNA for the CDR3: TGTGCCAGCACAGGGCTTTGGACTGAAGCTTTCTTT. Translating it yields CASTGLWTEAFF.

The chain couples TRBV5-1 to TRBJ2-3, with 8 bases matching TRBD1. CDR1 SGHRS and CDR2 YFSETQ come from the germline V gene. Unmatched junction bases numbered 10, after V lost 4 bases and J lost 6 bases. This CDR3 is built from 15 residues. CDR3 protein: CASSNRNDRGDTQYF. The CDR3 nucleotides read TGCGCCAGCAGCAATCGGAACGACAGGGGCGATACGCAGTATTTT.

The V gene is TRBV30, the J gene TRBJ2-7; D perhaps matches TRBD1 (6 bases). Trimming pared 2 bases from V and 3 bases from J, leaving 14 bases between. The CDR3 extends over 14 amino acids. The germline gives CDR1 GTSNPN, CDR2 SVGIG (reference sequence). The CDR3 protein is CAWSTKGTHYEQYF. CDR3 DNA sequence: TGTGCCTGGAGTACCAAAGGGACACACTACGAGCAGTACTTC.

This chain's CDR3 is CASSPGQGYGYTF. The CDR3 coding sequence is TGTGCCAGCAGCCCAGGGCAGGGCTATGGCTACACCTTC. The genes are TRBV7-3 and TRBJ1-2; a weak D match, TRBD1 (5 bases). The germline V gene has CDR1 SGHTA and CDR2 FQGTGA. The CDR3 contains 13 residues. Trimming shortened V by 5 bases and J by 4 bases, and 11 bases separated the two germline ends.

CDR3 loop: CASLGTSGKVEQFF. CDR3 coding DNA: TGTGCCAGCCTCGGGACTAGCGGGAAGGTTGAGCAGTTCTTC. This chain links TRBV19 with TRBJ2-1, with TRBD2 identical over 13 bases. The CDR3 spans 14 residues. Looked up from germline, CDR1 is LNHDA and CDR2 is SQIVND (reference sequence). After removal of 9 bases from V and 9 bases from J, the junction contained 8 bases not matched to a gene.

The chain is built from TRBV2 and TRBJ1-3, with a tentative D call TRBD1 (5 bases). V gave up 8 bases and J gave up 4 bases, with 12 bases separating them. This CDR3 region has 13 residues. The germline CDR1 and CDR2 sequences are SNHLY and FYNNEI. The CDR3 DNA follows: TGTGCCAGCTATCAGGGCCTCGGAAACACCATATATTTT. Translating gives CASYQGLGNTIYF.

The chain uses TRBV5-1 and TRBJ2-1, with 8 bases that match TRBD1. The germline V gene encodes CDR1 SGHRS and CDR2 YFSETQ. CDR3 size: 12 residues. V dropped 5 bases and J dropped 7; count of bases not matched to a gene: 2. CDR3 nucleotide sequence: TGCGCCAGCAGACGACAGGGGAATGAGCAGTTCTTC. This codes for CASRRQGNEQFF.